The sequence of this T cell receptor (beta chain) was determined in a study of cytotoxic CD8 clonotypes in ibrutinib-treated CLL listed by TCRdb under 2021. With regard to the full study: The cohort included more than 14 treatment-naive and ten to eleven relapsed/refractory patients; under 18 were IGHV unmutated. Cryopreserved peripheral blood mononuclear cells were collected before treatment, at response, and at either disease progression or sustained remission. Of the roughly 79 people in the trial, around 26 had longitudinal samples available. All remission and progressive disease samples were collected while patients were still receiving ibrutinib. Partial responses were observed in about 25 patients and complete responses in 2; after a median follow-up of around 68 months, remission was maintained in 14 patients and progression was observed in approximately twelve. On average, each sample yielded around 250,000 productive templates and 94,082 productive rearrangements. Response samples were taken after a median of approximately 12 months on treatment, ranging from about 6 to 40 months. What the research found in general, with its limitations: Public clonotypes were found to be uncommon and were observed to contract or remain stable during treatment; the increase in clonality was shown to reflect expansion of private clonotypes at ibrutinib response. Sampling times were not matched between patients in sustained remission and patients whose disease was progressing, and lymph node repertoires were not examined. Baseline clonality was found to be higher than that of age-matched healthy donors and was strongly correlated with circulating CD8+ T-cell counts. At ibrutinib response clonality went up, during sustained remission it held steady, and at progression it dropped back toward baseline.

The time point tag for this specimen amounts to: progressive disease on ibrutinib. For TCR beta library preparation, 1.5 to 2 micrograms of genomic DNA were extracted from the cryopreserved PBMCs. Longitudinal blood samples from CLL patients on ibrutinib monotherapy underwent high-throughput TCR beta sequencing. The patients were enrolled in a single-center, open-label phase 2 trial of ibrutinib monotherapy. As concerns this clone: No cognate antigen has been identified for it. Per-nucleotide qualities are absent, and no much larger clonotype sits a single base away.

The goal of deep resolution MiSeq sequencing was a depth between 1 in 1 million and 1 in 200,000 T cells, and coverage averaged 10x per clonotype. The immunoSEQ hsTCRB Kit was used to generate TCR beta libraries. On the study's bioinformatics: ImmunoSEQ Data Assistant and ImmunoSEQ Analyzer were used for data analysis, and V, D and J genes were assigned according to IMGT definitions. Clonality, with values ranging from 0 to 1, was calculated as one minus the normalized Shannon entropy of productive rearrangement frequencies. Only overrepresented clonotypes making up at least 0.05% of each patient's repertoire were included in the public clonotype analysis. About a dozen age-matched healthy donor repertoires from immuneACCESS served as clonality controls. In TCRdb, the immuneACCESS table is reduced to in-frame sequences with V and J assigned. These tables do not hold every clone; where another copy was compared, an unresolved V gene accounts for under half, and the others remain unexplained. V and J calls plus clone size are reproduced from that table; the DNA served to infer D and trimming. The sample data list 35,000 or so clones, and 71% of these were observed just once. The ten top clones hold approximately 16% of the sample.

CDR1 and CDR2 (LNHDA, SQIVND) derive from the germline V gene (reference sequence). Trimming at the junction amounts to 4 bases on V and 0 bases on J, and the germline ends lie 13 bases apart. Measured from the cysteine to the phenylalanine, the CDR3 is 15 residues long. Only the CDR3 portion is preserved as DNA: 45 bases, with reading frame beginning at the first base. The source was PBMCs, collected at disease progression, from a patient treated with ibrutinib. This receptor was identified in a human donor with chronic lymphocytic leukemia. Recombination connected TRBV19 to TRBJ2-7; the D gene is not confidently resolved. The CDR3 loop reads CASSTHSEISYEQYF. Read as DNA, the sequence is TGTGCCAGTAGTACCCACAGTGAAATCTCCTACGAGCAGTACTTC.